The T cell receptor beta chain described here comes from a study of T cells in Graves' hyperthyroidism and ophthalmopathy. Regarding the study as a whole: A 13 V-J model separated ophthalmopathy from stable hyperthyroidism. Most thyroid-expanded clonotypes above 0.001 were also found in blood.

The CDR3 is 11 amino acids. Template material for amplifying TCR beta CDR3 regions consisted of RNA transcripts. First-round RT-PCR of the TCR CDR3 relied on the HTBI primer set. In TCRdb, the multiplex PCR reads were re-called with MiXCR into one record per CDR3 protein. The data show 500,000 to 800,000 distinct CDR3 sequences, with roughly 46% seen just once and less than 9.5% held by the top ten. Details on this clonotype: Its antigen is currently unknown.

V is TRBV12-3 or TRBV12-4 and J is TRBJ1-1, with D hard to call. This sequence originates from an adult man with Graves' disease, either hyperthyroidism or ophthalmopathy (not recorded which). Source material: peripheral blood or thyroid tissue (not recorded which). CDR3 sequence reads: CASGPPTEAFF. In nucleotides, the CDR3 is TGTGCTAGTGGTCCCCCGACTGAAGCTTTCTTT.